A single T cell receptor (beta chain) is shown here with its context. Its antigen is as yet unknown. Using immunoSEQ multiplex PCR, the repertoire was profiled, and TCRdb retains in-frame clones only, with some absent. Here the sample spans around 450,000 clones, 90% being singletons. CDR3 size: 15 residues. Germline values: CDR1 MDHEN, CDR2 SYDVKM. V was clipped by 5 bases and J by 3 bases; unmatched bases: 8. The data stem from a study of Ad26.COV2.S vaccination and SARS-CoV-2 variants. Treatment of the sample: over 15 received Ad26.COV2.S at low or high dose, single or two shots; roughly five received placebo; per-sample allocation not given. Sampling happened 63 days after the first vaccine or placebo injection. Boston supplied an adult donor aged 18-55 years. Study findings and constraints: Researchers cautioned that TCR breadth and depth analyses may have underestimated total T cell responses. After vaccination, reports described spike-specific CD8+ and CD4+ T cell responses as showing substantial breadth.

This clonotype was sampled from a person between 18 and 59 years old who received the Ad26.COV2.S COVID-19 vaccine or a placebo. The input for sequencing was peripheral blood, taken in a trial of Ad26.COV2.S vaccine versus placebo. The rearrangement uses TRBV28 and TRBJ1-2; 8 bases are shared with TRBD1. The DNA of the CDR3 is TGTGCCAGCAGTACCGCAGGGGGCAGGGACTATGGCTACACCTTC. Translated, it gives CASSTAGGRDYGYTF.